The clone carrying this T cell receptor beta chain has just one count. The sample belongs to a study of glioma-infiltrating T cells after dendritic cell vaccination. For the study at large: Patients received three intradermal dendritic cell vaccine injections at biweekly intervals.

The time point was: after dendritic cell vaccination, including at tumor progression/relapse. Primers: 60 V beta forward and 13 J beta reverse. The protocol was immunoSEQ multiplex PCR, while the TCRdb copy is restricted to in-frame clones and leaves out a portion. Altogether roughly 100,000 clones are present, about four fifths being singletons, with the ten largest covering about 6.8%. The CDR3 has 15 residues. The germline V gene encodes CDR1 SGHRS and CDR2 YFSETQ. After removal of 4 bases from V and 6 bases from J, the junction contained 5 bases not matched to a gene. Sequenced here: blood, sampled after dendritic cell vaccination. V usage is TRBV5-1 and J usage is TRBJ2-1; TRBD2 matches at 12 bases. The sequence was obtained from a human donor with glioblastoma. The CDR3 here is CASSRRLAGVNEQFF. CDR3 nucleotide sequence: TGCGCCAGCAGCCGAAGACTAGCGGGGGTCAATGAGCAGTTCTTC.